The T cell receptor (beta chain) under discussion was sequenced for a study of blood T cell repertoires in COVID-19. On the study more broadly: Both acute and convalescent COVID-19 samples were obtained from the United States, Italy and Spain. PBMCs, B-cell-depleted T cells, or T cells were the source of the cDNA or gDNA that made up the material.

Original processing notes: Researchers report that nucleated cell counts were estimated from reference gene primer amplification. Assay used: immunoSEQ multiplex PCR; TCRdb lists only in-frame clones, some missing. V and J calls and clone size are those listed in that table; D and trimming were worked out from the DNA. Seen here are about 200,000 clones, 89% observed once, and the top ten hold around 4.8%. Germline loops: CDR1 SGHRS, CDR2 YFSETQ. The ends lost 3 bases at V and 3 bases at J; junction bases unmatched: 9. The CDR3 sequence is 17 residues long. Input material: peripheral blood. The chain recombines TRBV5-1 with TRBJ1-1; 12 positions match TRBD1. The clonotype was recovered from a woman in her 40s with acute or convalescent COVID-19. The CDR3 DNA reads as TGCGCCAGCAGCTCGTCCGGGACAGGGGGCTTAGACACTGAAGCTTTCTTT. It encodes CASSSSGTGGLDTEAFF.